Listed here are 5 T cell receptor beta chains from one sample, sequenced in a study of OX40 agonist ivuxolimab in advanced cancers. Measured with immunoSEQ multiplex PCR; TCRdb has only the in-frame clones, and not every one. The sample has tens of thousands of clones; more than 70% are singletons. The starting material was CD4+ or CD8+ T cells sorted from blood, obtained in a trial of the OX40 agonist ivuxolimab. The receptor source for this set is an adult with an advanced solid tumor such as melanoma, head and neck, liver or kidney cancer.

This clone turned up a few times. This chain joins TRBV5-1 and TRBJ2-7; perhaps TRBD2 as D (6 bases). Germline-derived CDR1 and CDR2 are SGHRS and YFSETQ. V gave up 4 bases and J gave up 0 bases, with 11 bases separating them. The CDR3 covers 14 residues. CDR3 DNA: TGCGCCAGCAGCGCGGGACCCGACTCCTACGAGCAGTACTTC. This encodes CASSAGPDSYEQYF.

The gene calls are TRBV4-1 and TRBJ1-1, with D perhaps matching TRBD1 (6 bases). CDR3 length: 13 amino acids. V lost 4 bases and J lost 1, with 7 bases in between. CDR1 is MGHRA and CDR2 is YSYEKL in the germline V gene. CDR3 sequence: CASSPTGNTEAFF. The CDR3 nucleotides are TGCGCCAGCAGCCCGACAGGGAACACTGAAGCTTTCTTT.

The chain carries TRBV30 and TRBJ1-2; D is uncertain. Between the trimmed V and J ends, which lost 4 bases and 6 bases, there was a span of 15 bases. CDR3 length: 13 residues. CDR1 is GTSNPN and CDR2 is SVGIG in the germline V gene (reference sequence). The CDR3 nucleotides read TGTGCCTGGACGGCCTTGAATCGTCATGGCTACACCTTC. Its translation: CAWTALNRHGYTF.

The J gene is TRBJ2-3, the V gene TRBV28; TRBD1 matches 7 bases. Germline CDR1 MDHEN, CDR2 SYDVKM. With V trimmed by 4 bases and J by 4 bases, 5 bases remained unmatched. This CDR3 contains 14 residues. CDR3 in amino acids: CASSSRGGADTQYF. In DNA form, the CDR3 reads TGTGCCAGCAGTTCCCGAGGGGGCGCAGATACGCAGTATTTT.

This clone was counted a few times. The genes are TRBV29-1 and TRBJ1-2, with TRBD1 identical over 8 bases. The germline CDR1 and CDR2 sequences are SQVTM and ANQGSEA. This CDR3 is 14 amino acids long. The junction had 8 bases not matched to a gene; V was cut back by 3 bases and J by 5 bases. CDR3 in amino acids: CSVDSAGGAYGYTF. The CDR3 DNA sequence: TGCAGCGTTGACTCCGCAGGGGGCGCATATGGCTACACCTTC.